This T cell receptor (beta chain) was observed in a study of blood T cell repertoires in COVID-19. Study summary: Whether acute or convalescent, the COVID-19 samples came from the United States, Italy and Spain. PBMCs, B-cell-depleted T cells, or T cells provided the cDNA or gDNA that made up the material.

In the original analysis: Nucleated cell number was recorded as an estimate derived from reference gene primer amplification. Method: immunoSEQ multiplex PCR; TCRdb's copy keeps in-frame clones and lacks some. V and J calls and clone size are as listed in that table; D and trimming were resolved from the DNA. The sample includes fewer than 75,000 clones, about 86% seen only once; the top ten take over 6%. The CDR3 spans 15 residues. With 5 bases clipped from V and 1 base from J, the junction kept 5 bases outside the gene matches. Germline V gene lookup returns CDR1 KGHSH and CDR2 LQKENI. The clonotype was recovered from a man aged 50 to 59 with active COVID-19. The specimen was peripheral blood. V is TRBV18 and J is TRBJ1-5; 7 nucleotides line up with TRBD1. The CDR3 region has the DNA TGTGCCAGCTCATCACAACAGGGGAGCAATCAGCCCCAGCATTTT. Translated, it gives CASSSQQGSNQPQHF.